The clone carrying this T cell receptor beta chain has more than one count but fewer than ten. Its antigen is not identified. The trim removed 9 bases at V and 1 base at J, leaving 11 bases unmatched. The CDR3 is made up of 15 amino acids. CDR1 SNHLY and CDR2 FYNNEI come from the germline V gene. TCRdb reanalysed the 5' RACE reads using MiXCR and keeps one entry per CDR3 protein. The table lists 150,000 or so distinct CDR3 sequences, around 13% of them singletons. This sample is drawn from a study of T-cell memory formation after mild COVID-19. Findings and limits, study-wide: Contracting CD8+ clones were enriched in EMRA, CD4+ mainly in CM and EM.

Sequencing input: PBMCs or a T cell subset sorted from them (not recorded which). This rearrangement joins TRBV2 to TRBJ1-1; 7 nucleotides match TRBD1. The clonotype comes from an adult woman who had mild COVID-19 (a few samples of this study predate the infection). Cell type and time point are not known. CDR3 sequence (DNA): TGTGCCAGTACCCGACAGGGACCAACGAACACTGAAGCTTTCTTT. Translating gives CASTRQGPTNTEAFF.